This section outlines one TCR beta chain sequence together with its context. Time point noted: newly diagnosed GD, antithyroid drugs for less than 3 months. From PBMCs, RNA was extracted and then used to make the TCR library. This specimen comes from a study of regulatory T cells in long-lasting Graves disease. The CDR3 contains 15 residues. Germline loops: CDR1 MNHEY, CDR2 SVGEGT. V was trimmed by 2 bases and J by 2 bases, leaving 11 bases between them. Library construction for TCR beta used iRepertoire HTBI primers and Arm-PCR of CDR3 regions. TCRdb ran MiXCR on the multiplex PCR reads and lists one entry per CDR3 protein. The table has about 430,000 distinct CDR3 sequences, about 15% seen once; the top ten hold approximately 8%. The same data also went into a second study, on T cells in Graves' hyperthyroidism and ophthalmopathy.

The sequencing used peripheral blood mononuclear cells (PBMCs), collected at new diagnosis, from a patient treated with antithyroid drugs. The sequence came from a woman aged 40 to 50 with Graves disease. This sequence joins TRBV6-2 or TRBV6-3 and TRBJ2-3; D may be TRBD2 (6 bases). CDR3 sequence: CASSYGDLPTDTQYF. The CDR3 DNA follows: TGTGCCAGCAGTTACGGGGACTTACCCACAGATACGCAGTATTTT.